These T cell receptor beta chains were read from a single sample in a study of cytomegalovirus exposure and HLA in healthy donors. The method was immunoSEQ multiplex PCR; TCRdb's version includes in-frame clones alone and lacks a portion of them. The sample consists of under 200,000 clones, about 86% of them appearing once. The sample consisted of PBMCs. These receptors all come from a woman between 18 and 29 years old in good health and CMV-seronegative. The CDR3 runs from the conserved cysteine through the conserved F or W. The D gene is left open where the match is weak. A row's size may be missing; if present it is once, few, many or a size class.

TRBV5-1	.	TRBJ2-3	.	CASSDLSGSDDTQYF	TGCGCCAGCAGCGACCTCTCAGGGTCGGACGATACGCAGTATTTT
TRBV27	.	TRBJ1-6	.	CASSPWTVNSPLHF	TGTGCCAGCAGTCCGTGGACAGTTAATTCACCCCTCCACTTT
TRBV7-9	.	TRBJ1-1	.	CASSLHTEAFF	TGTGCCAGCAGCCTCCACACTGAAGCTTTCTTT
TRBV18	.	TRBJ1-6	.	CASSPNQGAKKRF	TGTGCCAGCTCACCCAACCAGGGCGCCAAAAAGCGCTTT
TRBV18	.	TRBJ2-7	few	CASSPRGDYYEQYF	TGTGCCAGCTCACCACGCGGGGATTACTACGAGCAGTACTTC
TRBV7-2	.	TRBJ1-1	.	CASSRQAMGNTEAFF	TGTGCCAGCAGCAGACAGGCGATGGGTAACACTGAAGCTTTCTTT
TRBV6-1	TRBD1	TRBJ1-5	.	CASGRTGDNQPQHF	TGTGCCAGCGGAAGGACAGGGGATAATCAGCCCCAGCATTTT
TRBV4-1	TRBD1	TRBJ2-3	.	CASSYPGQGATDTQYF	TGCGCCAGCAGCTACCCGGGACAGGGGGCAACAGATACGCAGTATTTT
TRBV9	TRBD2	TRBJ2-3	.	CASSVKRGGSDTQYF	TGTGCCAGCAGCGTGAAGCGGGGGGGCTCAGATACGCAGTATTTT
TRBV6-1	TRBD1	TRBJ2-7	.	CASSELQGASYEQYF	TGTGCCAGCAGTGAACTACAGGGGGCCTCCTACGAGCAGTACTTC
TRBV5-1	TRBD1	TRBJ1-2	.	CASSLAQGAKQDGYTF	TGCGCCAGCAGCTTGGCACAGGGGGCGAAGCAGGATGGCTACACCTTC
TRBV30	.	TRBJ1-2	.	CAWSVGSNYGYTF	TGTGCCTGGAGTGTGGGGAGTAACTATGGCTACACCTTC
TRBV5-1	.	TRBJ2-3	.	CASSRRSAPSTDTQYF	TGCGCCAGCAGCCGCCGTAGCGCCCCTAGCACAGATACGCAGTATTTT
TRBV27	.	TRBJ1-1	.	CASSEQGSSTAEAFF	TGTGCCAGCTCTGAACAGGGTTCGTCCACCGCTGAAGCTTTCTTT
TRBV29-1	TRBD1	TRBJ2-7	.	CSVYDRDYEQYF	TGCAGCGTTTATGACAGGGACTACGAGCAGTACTTC
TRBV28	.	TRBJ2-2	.	CASSLSWGRTGELFF	TGTGCCAGCAGTTTATCATGGGGGCGGACCGGGGAGCTGTTTTTT
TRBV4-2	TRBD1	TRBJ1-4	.	CASSQDLRTGKGEKLFF	TGTGCCAGCAGCCAAGATCTGCGGACAGGGAAGGGGGAAAAACTGTTTTTT
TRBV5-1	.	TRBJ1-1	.	CASSWGGMTEGTEAFF	TGCGCCAGCAGCTGGGGGGGCATGACGGAGGGCACTGAAGCTTTCTTT
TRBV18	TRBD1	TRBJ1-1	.	CASSPYQQGAKYTEAFF	TGTGCCAGCTCACCATATCAACAGGGGGCCAAGTACACTGAAGCTTTCTTT
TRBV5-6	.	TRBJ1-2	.	CASSWAGNYGYTF	TGTGCCAGCAGCTGGGCCGGTAACTATGGCTACACCTTC
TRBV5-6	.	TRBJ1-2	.	CASSRGWQPELGGYTF	TGTGCCAGCAGCCGAGGATGGCAACCGGAGTTAGGTGGCTACACCTTC
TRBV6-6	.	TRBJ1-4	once	CASGGNSEIRGKLFF	TGTGCCAGCGGAGGAAACTCCGAAATTCGTGGAAAACTGTTTTTT
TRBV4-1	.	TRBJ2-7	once	CASSQGWQSSSYEQYF	TGCGCCAGCAGCCAAGGGTGGCAGTCCAGCTCCTACGAGCAGTACTTC
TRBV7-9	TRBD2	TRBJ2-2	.	CASSRGEAFRNTGELFF	TGTGCCAGCAGCCGGGGGGAGGCTTTCAGGAACACCGGGGAGCTGTTTTTT
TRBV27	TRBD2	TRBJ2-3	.	CASSEASGILQEDTQYF	TGTGCCAGCAGTGAGGCTAGCGGGATATTACAGGAAGATACGCAGTATTTT
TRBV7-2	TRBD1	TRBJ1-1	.	CASSRGQGVLEAFF	TGTGCCAGCAGCAGGGGACAGGGTGTCTTAGAAGCTTTCTTT
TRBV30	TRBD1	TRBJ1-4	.	CAWGDRGVEKLFF	TGTGCCTGGGGGGACAGGGGGGTTGAAAAACTGTTTTTT
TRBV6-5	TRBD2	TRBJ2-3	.	CATLGTSHDTQYF	TGTGCCACCCTCGGGACTAGTCATGATACGCAGTATTTT
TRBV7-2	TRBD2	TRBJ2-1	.	CASSFSGLAGNEQFF	TGTGCCAGCAGCTTCTCGGGACTAGCGGGAAATGAGCAGTTCTTC
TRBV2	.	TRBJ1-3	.	CASRGGGRSGNTIYF	TGTGCCAGCCGCGGGGGGGGCCGCTCTGGAAACACCATATATTTT
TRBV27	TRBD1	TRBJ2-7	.	CASSLTGQNYEQYF	TGTGCCAGCAGTTTAACGGGACAGAATTACGAGCAGTACTTC
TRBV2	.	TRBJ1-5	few	CASSESGRPAQHF	TGTGCCAGCAGTGAGTCAGGGCGCCCGGCCCAGCATTTT
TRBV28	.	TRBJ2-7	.	CASSLSAVGLREQYF	TGTGCCAGCAGTTTATCGGCAGTTGGGCTTCGCGAGCAGTACTTC
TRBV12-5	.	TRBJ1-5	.	CASGLVGGPHSNQPQHF	TGTGCTAGTGGCTTGGTGGGAGGCCCCCATAGCAATCAGCCCCAGCATTTT
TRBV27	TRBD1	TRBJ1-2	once	CASSDRAKVGYTF	TGTGCCAGCAGTGACAGGGCGAAAGTAGGCTACACCTTC
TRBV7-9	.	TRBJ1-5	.	CASSLSSSGGGNQPQHF	TGTGCCAGCAGCTTAAGTTCTTCTGGAGGGGGCAATCAGCCCCAGCATTTT
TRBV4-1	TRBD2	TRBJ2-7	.	CASSLWTSAGYEQYF	TGCGCCAGCAGCCTGTGGACTAGCGCTGGTTACGAGCAGTACTTC
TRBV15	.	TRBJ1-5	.	CATREEAYQPQHF	TGTGCCACCAGGGAGGAGGCGTATCAGCCCCAGCATTTT
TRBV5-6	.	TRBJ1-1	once	CASSLAPGSPNTEAFF	TGTGCCAGCAGCTTGGCTCCGGGTTCCCCGAACACTGAAGCTTTCTTT
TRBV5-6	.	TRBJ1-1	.	CASSLALGTSNTEAFF	TGTGCCAGCAGCTTGGCTCTCGGGACATCGAACACTGAAGCTTTCTTT
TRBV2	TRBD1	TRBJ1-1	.	CASSAQGANTEAFF	TGTGCCAGCAGTGCCCAGGGGGCGAACACTGAAGCTTTCTTT
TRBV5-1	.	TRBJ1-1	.	CASSLDRLNTEAFF	TGCGCCAGCAGCTTGGACAGACTGAACACTGAAGCTTTCTTT
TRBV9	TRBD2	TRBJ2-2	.	CASSASSRGGLIGGELFF	TGTGCCAGCAGCGCATCCTCGCGGGGGGGCCTGATTGGCGGGGAGCTGTTTTTT
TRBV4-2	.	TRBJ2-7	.	CASSQIGRGTNYEQYF	TGTGCCAGCAGCCAGATTGGAAGGGGCACCAACTACGAGCAGTACTTC
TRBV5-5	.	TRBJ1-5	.	CASSLTAGNHQPQHF	TGTGCCAGCAGCTTAACGGCAGGGAATCATCAGCCCCAGCATTTT
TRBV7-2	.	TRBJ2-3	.	CASSFGVSSFTDTQYF	TGTGCCAGCAGCTTCGGGGTTTCATCCTTCACAGATACGCAGTATTTT
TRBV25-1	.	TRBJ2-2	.	CASSGLRGMNTGELFF	TGTGCCAGCAGTGGGCTCCGAGGGATGAACACCGGGGAGCTGTTTTTT
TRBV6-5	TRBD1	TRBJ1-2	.	CASSRKTGANYGYTF	TGTGCCAGCAGCCGAAAAACAGGGGCTAACTATGGCTACACCTTC
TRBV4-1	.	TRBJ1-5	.	CASSQDRTGNQPQHF	TGCGCCAGCAGCCAAGATAGGACAGGCAATCAGCCCCAGCATTTT
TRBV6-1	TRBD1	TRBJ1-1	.	CASSVDREYTEAFF	TGTGCCAGCAGTGTGGACAGGGAGTACACTGAAGCTTTCTTT
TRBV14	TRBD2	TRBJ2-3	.	CASSQAGLAGVLDTQYF	TGTGCCAGCAGCCAAGCTGGCCTAGCGGGAGTTCTAGATACGCAGTATTTT